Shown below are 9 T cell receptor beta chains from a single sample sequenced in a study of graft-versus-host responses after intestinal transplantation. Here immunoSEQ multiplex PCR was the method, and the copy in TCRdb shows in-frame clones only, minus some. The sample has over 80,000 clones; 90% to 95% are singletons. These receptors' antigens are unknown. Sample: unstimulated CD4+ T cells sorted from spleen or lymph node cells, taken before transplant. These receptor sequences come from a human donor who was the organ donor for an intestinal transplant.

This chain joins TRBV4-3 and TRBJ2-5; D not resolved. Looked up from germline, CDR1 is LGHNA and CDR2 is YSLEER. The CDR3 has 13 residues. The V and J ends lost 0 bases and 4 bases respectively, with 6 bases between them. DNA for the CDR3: TGCGCCAGCAGCCAAGAAGTAGCAGAGACCCAGTACTTC. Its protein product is CASSQEVAETQYF.

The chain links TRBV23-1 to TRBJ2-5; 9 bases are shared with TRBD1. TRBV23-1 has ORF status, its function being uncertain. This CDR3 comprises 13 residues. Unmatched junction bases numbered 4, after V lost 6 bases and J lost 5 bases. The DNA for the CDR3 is TGCGCCAGCAGCCTCGGACAGGGGGAGACCCAGTACTTC. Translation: CASSLGQGETQYF.

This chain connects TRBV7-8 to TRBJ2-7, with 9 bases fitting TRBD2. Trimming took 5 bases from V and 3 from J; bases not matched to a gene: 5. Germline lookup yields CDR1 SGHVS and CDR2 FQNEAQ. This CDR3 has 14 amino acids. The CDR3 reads CASSLSGGHYEQYF. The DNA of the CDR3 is TGTGCCAGCAGCCTTAGCGGGGGACACTACGAGCAGTACTTC.

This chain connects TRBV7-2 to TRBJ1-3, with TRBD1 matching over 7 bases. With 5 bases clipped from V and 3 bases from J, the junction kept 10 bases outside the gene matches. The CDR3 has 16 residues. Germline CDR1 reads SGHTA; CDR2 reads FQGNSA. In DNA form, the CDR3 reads TGTGCCAGCAGCCCCTCGACAGGGTTGGGTGGAAACACCATATATTTT. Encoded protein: CASSPSTGLGGNTIYF.

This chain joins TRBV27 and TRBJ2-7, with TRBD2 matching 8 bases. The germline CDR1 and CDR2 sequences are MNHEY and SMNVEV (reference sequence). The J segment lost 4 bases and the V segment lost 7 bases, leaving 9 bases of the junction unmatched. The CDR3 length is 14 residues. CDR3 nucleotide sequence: TGTGCCAGCACTCCCCGGGGGGGCGGATACGAGCAGTACTTC. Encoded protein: CASTPRGGGYEQYF.

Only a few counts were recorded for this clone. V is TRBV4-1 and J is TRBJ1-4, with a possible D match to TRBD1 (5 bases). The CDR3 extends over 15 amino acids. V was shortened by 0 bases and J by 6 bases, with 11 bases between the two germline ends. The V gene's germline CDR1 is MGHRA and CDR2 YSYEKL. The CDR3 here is CASSQDLRVHEKLFF. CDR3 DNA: TGCGCCAGCAGCCAAGATCTCAGGGTTCATGAAAAACTGTTTTTT.

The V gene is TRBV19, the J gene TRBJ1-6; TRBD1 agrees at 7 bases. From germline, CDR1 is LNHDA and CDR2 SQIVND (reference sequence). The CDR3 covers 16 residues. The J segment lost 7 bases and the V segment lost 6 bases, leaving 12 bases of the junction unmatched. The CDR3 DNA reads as TGTGCCAGTAGGAAAATAGGTTTACAGGGGAATTCACCCCTCCACTTT. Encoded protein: CASRKIGLQGNSPLHF.

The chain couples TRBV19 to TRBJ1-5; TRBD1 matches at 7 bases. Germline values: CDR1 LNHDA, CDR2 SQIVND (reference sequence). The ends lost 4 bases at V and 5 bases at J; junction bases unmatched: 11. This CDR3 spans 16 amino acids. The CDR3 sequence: CASSTQPGQTYQPQHF. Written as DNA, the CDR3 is TGTGCCAGTAGTACTCAGCCGGGACAGACTTATCAGCCCCAGCATTTT.

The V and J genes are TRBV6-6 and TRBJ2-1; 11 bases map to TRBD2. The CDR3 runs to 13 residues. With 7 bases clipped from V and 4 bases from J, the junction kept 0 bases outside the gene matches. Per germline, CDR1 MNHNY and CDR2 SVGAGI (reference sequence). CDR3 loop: CASIAGGYNEQFF. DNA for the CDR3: TGTGCCAGCATAGCGGGGGGGTACAATGAGCAGTTCTTC.